A selection of T cell receptor beta chains follows, all from one sample in a study of cytomegalovirus exposure and HLA in healthy donors. Libraries were prepared by immunoSEQ multiplex PCR; TCRdb keeps only in-frame clonotypes and omits some of them. The sample consists of around 130,000 clones, 81% of them appearing once. Sequencing was performed on PBMCs. Source of these receptors: a man younger than 30 in good health and CMV-seronegative. Each CDR3 is given with its conserved first and last residue. The order of the fields is clone size, V gene, J gene, D gene, CDR3 DNA, CDR3 protein. A D gene is named only where the DNA matches it firmly. Clone size is not always given. Where it is, it says once, few, many or a class for expanded clones.

>NA|TRBV15|TRBJ2-7|TRBD1
TGTGCCACCAGCAAGGACAGGGGTCCTTACGAGCAGTACTTC
CATSKDRGPYEQYF
>few|TRBV4-1|TRBJ1-5|NA
TGCGCCAGCAGCTCTTTTGCGAATCAGCCCCAGCATTTT
CASSSFANQPQHF
>NA|TRBV5-1|TRBJ1-1|NA
TGCGCCAGCAGCCCGGCTATGGGAGGCAACACTGAAGCTTTCTTT
CASSPAMGGNTEAFF
>NA|TRBV29-1|TRBJ2-7|NA
TGCAGCGTTTATACAGGCACCTACGAGCAGTACTTC
CSVYTGTYEQYF
>NA|TRBV12-5|TRBJ1-1|NA
TGTGCTAGTGGTTTAAAAGTGGGGGGGCAAAAGAACACTGAAGCTTTCTTT
CASGLKVGGQKNTEAFF
>NA|TRBV9|TRBJ1-1|TRBD1
TGTGCCAGCAGCCCCCGACAGGGGGTTGGTGAAGCTTTCTTT
CASSPRQGVGEAFF
>NA|TRBV29-1|TRBJ2-7|NA
TGCAGCGTGAATACCGCTGAGGGGAGGACCTACGAGCAGTACTTC
CSVNTAEGRTYEQYF
>NA|TRBV14|TRBJ1-6|NA
TGTGCCAGCAGCCAAGACCCAACCGGGGGCTATAATTCACCCCTCCACTTT
CASSQDPTGGYNSPLHF
>NA|TRBV19|TRBJ2-1|TRBD1
TGTGCCAGTAGTCCCCCCGGACAGGGGGCCTACAATGAGCAGTTCTTC
CASSPPGQGAYNEQFF
>NA|TRBV5-5|TRBJ1-2|TRBD1
TGTGCCAGCAGCGTAGTAGCTGGGACAGGGAATTTCTATGGCTACACCTTC
CASSVVAGTGNFYGYTF
>NA|TRBV5-6|TRBJ2-7|NA
TGTGCCAGCAGCCCCATCTTGAGCTCCTACGAGCAGTACTTC
CASSPILSSYEQYF
>NA|TRBV4-1|TRBJ2-7|NA
TGCGCCAGCAGCCACACGGACAGCGCAACCCCCTACGAGCAGTACTTC
CASSHTDSATPYEQYF
>NA|TRBV4-3|TRBJ2-1|TRBD2
TGCGCCAGCAGCCCGGGACTAGCTAACAATGAGCAGTTCTTC
CASSPGLANNEQFF
>NA|TRBV2|TRBJ1-2|TRBD1
TGTGCCAGCATCAGCCGGGGGACAGTCTTC
CASISRGTVF
>once|TRBV23-1|TRBJ1-5|NA
TGCGCCAGCAGTCAATCAGAGGGAAGGGGCAATCAGCCCCAGCATTTT
CASSQSEGRGNQPQHF